This T cell receptor (beta chain) was captured by sequencing in a study of blood T cell repertoires in COVID-19. About the study: Acute-phase and convalescent COVID-19 samples originated in the United States, Italy and Spain.

The germline V gene has CDR1 SGDLS and CDR2 YYNGEE. This CDR3 is built from 14 residues. The V and J ends lost 0 bases and 7 bases, in that order; junction bases with no gene match: 3. As handled by the study authors: Researchers report that nucleated cell counts were estimated from reference gene primer amplification. Produced via immunoSEQ multiplex PCR; TCRdb's table is partial and in-frame only. V and J calls and clone size are those listed in that table; D and trimming were worked out from the DNA. The table has 200,000 to 250,000 clones, roughly 87% seen once. Participant age was roughly 18 to 95 years, and participants resided in about 25 US areas. Participant-reported clinical history was the basis for cohort assignment.

The sample comprised PBMCs or T cells enriched from blood (not recorded which). This receptor was taken from a woman in her twenties or thirties with acute COVID-19. The chain employs TRBV9 and TRBJ2-2, with 7 bases that match TRBD2. The CDR3 protein is CASSVEGGFGELFF. CDR3 nucleotides: TGTGCCAGCAGCGTAGAGGGAGGGTTCGGGGAGCTGTTTTTT. Full variable domain (outside the CDR3, taken from reference TRBV9 and TRBJ2-2): DSGVTQTPKHLITATGQRVTLRCSPRSGDLSVYWYQQSLDQGLQFLIQYYNGEERAKGNILERFSAQQFPDLHSELNLSSLELGDSALYFCASSVEGGFGELFFGEGSRLTVL.